This T cell receptor (beta chain) was identified during a study of blood T cell repertoires in COVID-19. For the study at large: Samples taken during acute and convalescent COVID-19 were collected in the United States, Italy and Spain. Sources were T cells, B-cell-depleted T cells, or PBMCs; the material itself was cDNA or gDNA.

Trimming at V came to 7 bases and at J to 4 bases, leaving 9 bases not matched to a gene. Germline lookup yields CDR1 MGHDK and CDR2 SYGVNS. The CDR3 has 15 residues. Clones were sequenced by immunoSEQ multiplex PCR, and TCRdb holds only the in-frame ones, with some missing. The table lists around 80,000 clones, roughly 80% of them singletons, with around 13% in the top ten. The chain joins TRBV25-1 to TRBJ2-3; 9 bases map to TRBD2. The clonotype originates from a human donor in a cohort sampled during active COVID-19. The specimen was peripheral blood. The CDR3 spells CASTGRGGLADTQYF. As DNA, the CDR3 is TGTGCCAGCACTGGGCGGGGGGGGTTGGCAGATACGCAGTATTTT.